What follows are 8 T cell receptor beta chains derived from one specimen sequenced in a study of CD8+ T cells in alopecia areata. Treatment denoted: oral pan-JAK inhibitor, 5-10 mg twice daily. RNA, once extracted, was reverse transcribed into cDNA for use as the sequencing template. Assay used: immunoSEQ multiplex PCR; TCRdb lists only in-frame clones, some missing. The table shows 130,000 to 150,000 clones, with roughly four fifths occurring only once. The input for sequencing was CD8+ T cells sorted from blood, taken at week 4, from a patient treated with tofacitinib. These receptors originate from a human donor with alopecia areata.

This clone was observed once. V and J are TRBV2 and TRBJ1-1; possibly TRBD1 for D (5 bases). The CDR3 is made up of 14 amino acids. The V end was cut by 7 bases, the J end by 5 bases, with 17 bases between. Germline CDR1 reads SNHLY; CDR2 reads FYNNEI. The CDR3 bases are TGTGCCAGCACCGAGGGTGGAGGGGAAACTGAAGCTTTCTTT. Translating it yields CASTEGGGETEAFF.

The V gene is TRBV7-9, the J gene TRBJ1-1; tentative D call: TRBD1 (6 bases). The CDR3 is 16 residues long. Germline values: CDR1 SEHNR, CDR2 FQNEAQ (reference sequence). The germline V and J ends were trimmed by 8 bases and 0 bases, with 19 bases remaining between them. CDR3 amino acids: CASGQSRAGVNTEAFF. Here the CDR3 DNA reads TGTGCCAGCGGTCAGTCAAGGGCAGGGGTGAACACTGAAGCTTTCTTT.

The chain recombines TRBV4-1 with TRBJ2-5; the D gene is possibly TRBD2 (6 bases). The germline V gene has CDR1 MGHRA and CDR2 YSYEKL. V was clipped by 0 bases and J by 5 bases, with 16 bases between them. This CDR3 contains 16 residues. CDR3 DNA: TGCGCCAGCAGCCAAGACCGGAGTGGGGGGACGGAGACCCAGTACTTC. Translation gives CASSQDRSGGTETQYF.

The chain employs TRBV5-1 and TRBJ2-1; 7 positions match TRBD1. V gave up 0 bases and J gave up 10 bases; unmatched junction bases: 7. Looked up from germline, CDR1 is SGHRS and CDR2 is YFSETQ. The CDR3 consists of 14 residues. CDR3 sequence (DNA): TGCGCCAGCAGCTTGGAAGGACAGGATGTGGAGCAGTTCTTC. It encodes CASSLEGQDVEQFF.

This clone was seen repeatedly, ten times or more. CDR3 DNA sequence: TGCGCCAGCAGTGTACTAGGGGATACGCAGTATTTT. Translation: CASSVLGDTQYF. The chain recombines TRBV10-2 with TRBJ2-3; a weak D match, TRBD2 (5 bases). Germline lookup yields CDR1 WSHSY and CDR2 SAAADI. The CDR3 is made up of 12 amino acids. V was pared by 4 bases and J by 6 bases, with 8 bases between.

The V gene is TRBV7-2, the J gene TRBJ2-7; D remains ambiguous. Per the germline V gene, CDR1 is SGHTA and CDR2 is FQGNSA. The CDR3 is 15 residues long. Between the trimmed V and J ends, which lost 0 bases and 0 bases, there was a span of 9 bases. The CDR3 nucleotides read TGTGCCAGCAGCTTAGCCGGGTTTGGCTCCTACGAGCAGTACTTC. Its protein is CASSLAGFGSYEQYF. The full variable domain, its missing parts supplied by reference TRBV7-2 and TRBJ2-7, is GAGVSQSPSNKVTEKGKDVELRCDPISGHTALYWYRQSLGQGLEFLIYFQGNSAPDKSGLPSDRFSAERTGGSVSTLTIQRTQQEDSAVYLCASSLAGFGSYEQYFGPGTRLTVT.

Concerning this clone: Since a far larger clone is one base different, this is likely a read error. The J gene is TRBJ2-1, the V gene TRBV7-6, with 11 positions matching TRBD2. The CDR3 has 15 residues. Germline lookup yields CDR1 SGHVS and CDR2 FNYEAQ. As DNA, the CDR3 is TGTGCCTGCAGCCTTACTAGCGGGGGTTACAATGAGCAGTTCTTC. It codes for CACSLTSGGYNEQFF.

The genes are TRBV7-9 and TRBJ1-2, with D perhaps matching TRBD1 (5 bases). V was shortened by 5 bases and J by 2 bases, with 18 bases between the two germline ends. CDR3 size: 16 residues. Germline lookup yields CDR1 SEHNR and CDR2 FQNEAQ (reference sequence). The CDR3 coding sequence is TGTGCCAGCAGCCCAATCCAGACAGATTTGAACTATGGCTACACCTTC. It codes for CASSPIQTDLNYGYTF.